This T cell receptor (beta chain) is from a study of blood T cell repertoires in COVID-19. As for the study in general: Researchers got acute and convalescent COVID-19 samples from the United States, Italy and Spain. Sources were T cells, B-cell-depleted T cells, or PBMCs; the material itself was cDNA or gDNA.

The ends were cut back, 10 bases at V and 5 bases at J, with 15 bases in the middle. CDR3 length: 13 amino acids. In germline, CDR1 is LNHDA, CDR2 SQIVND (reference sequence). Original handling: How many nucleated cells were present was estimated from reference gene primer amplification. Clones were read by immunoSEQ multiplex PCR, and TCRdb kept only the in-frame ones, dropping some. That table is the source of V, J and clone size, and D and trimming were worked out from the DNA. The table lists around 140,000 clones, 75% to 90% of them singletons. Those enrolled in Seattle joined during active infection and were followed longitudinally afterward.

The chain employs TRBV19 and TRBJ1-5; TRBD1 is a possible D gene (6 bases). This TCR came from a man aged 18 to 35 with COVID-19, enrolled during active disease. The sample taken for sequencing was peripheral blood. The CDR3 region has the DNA TGTGCCATCTCCGACAGGAAGCATCAGCCCCAGCATTTT. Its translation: CAISDRKHQPQHF.